This TCR beta chain comes out of a study of T-cell reconstitution after alpha-beta-depleted transplantation in children. The table lists this clonotype with a few counts. Its antigen is unidentified. The V end lost 7 bases, the J end lost 5 bases, and 6 bases lay between the germline ends. The CDR3 extends over 11 amino acids. Germline CDR1 is SGHAT and CDR2 is FQNNGV. Whole-study results and caveats: After transplant, at about two months, alpha-beta T cells were reportedly derived from several hundred expanded graft clones.

Unique molecular identifiers were built into the TCRbeta library. TCRdb re-derived calls from the PCR reads in MiXCR, one entry per CDR3 protein. The repertoire has a few hundred thousand distinct CDR3 sequences, 10% to 15% of them found once; the top ten carry over 2%. The sequenced sample was PBMCs, mostly from graft donor cells, obtained 360 days after TCRalphabeta/CD19-depleted stem cell transplant. This rearrangement joins TRBV11-2 to TRBJ2-1; no definite D call. The TCR sequence derives from a male patient between 10 and 17 years old who had a stem cell transplant for acute myeloid leukemia, so the T cells may come from the graft donor. CDR3 nucleotides: TGTGCCAGCAATGCTCACAATGAGCAGTTCTTC. Its translation: CASNAHNEQFF.